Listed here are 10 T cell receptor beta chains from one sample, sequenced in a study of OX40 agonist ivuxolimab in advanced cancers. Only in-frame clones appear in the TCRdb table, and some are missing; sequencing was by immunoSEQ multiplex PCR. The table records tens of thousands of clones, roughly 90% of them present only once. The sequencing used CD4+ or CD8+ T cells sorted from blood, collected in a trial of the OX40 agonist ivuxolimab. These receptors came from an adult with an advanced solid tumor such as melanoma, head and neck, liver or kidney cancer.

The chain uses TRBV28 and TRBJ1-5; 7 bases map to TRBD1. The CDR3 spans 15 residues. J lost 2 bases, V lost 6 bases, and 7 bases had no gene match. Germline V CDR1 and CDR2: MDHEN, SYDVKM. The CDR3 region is CASSPTGTGNQPQHF. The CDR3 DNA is TGTGCCAGCAGCCCGACAGGGACGGGCAATCAGCCCCAGCATTTT.

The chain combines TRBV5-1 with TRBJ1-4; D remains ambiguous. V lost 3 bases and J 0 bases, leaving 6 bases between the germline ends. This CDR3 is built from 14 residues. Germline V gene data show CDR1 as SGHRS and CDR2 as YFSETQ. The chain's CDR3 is CASSYSTTNEKLFF. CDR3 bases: TGCGCCAGCAGCTACAGCACAACTAATGAAAAACTGTTTTTT.

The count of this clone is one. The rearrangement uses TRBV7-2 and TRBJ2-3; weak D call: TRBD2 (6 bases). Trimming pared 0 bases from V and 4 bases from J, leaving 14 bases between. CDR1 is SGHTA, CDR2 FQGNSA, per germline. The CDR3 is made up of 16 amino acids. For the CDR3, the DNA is TGTGCCAGCAGCTTAGCGCTCGGGACGGGGGCAGATACGCAGTATTTT. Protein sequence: CASSLALGTGADTQYF.

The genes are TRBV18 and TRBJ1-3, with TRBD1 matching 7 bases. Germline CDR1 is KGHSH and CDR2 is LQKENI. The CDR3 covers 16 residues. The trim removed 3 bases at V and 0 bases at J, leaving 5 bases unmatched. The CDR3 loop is CASSPGQVYSGNTIYF. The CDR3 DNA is TGTGCCAGCTCACCCGGACAGGTATACTCTGGAAACACCATATATTTT.

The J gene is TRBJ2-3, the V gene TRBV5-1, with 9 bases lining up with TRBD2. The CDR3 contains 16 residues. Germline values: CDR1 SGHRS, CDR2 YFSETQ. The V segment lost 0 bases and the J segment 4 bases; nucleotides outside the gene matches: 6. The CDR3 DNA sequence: TGCGCCAGCAGCTTGGTTGGCGGGAGGGGTTCAGATACGCAGTATTTT. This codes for CASSLVGGRGSDTQYF.

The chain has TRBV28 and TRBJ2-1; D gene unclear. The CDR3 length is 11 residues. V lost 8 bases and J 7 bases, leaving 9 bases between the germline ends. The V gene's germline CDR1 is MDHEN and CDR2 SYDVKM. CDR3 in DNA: TGTGCCAGCGGTTACTCAAATGAGCAGTTCTTC. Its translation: CASGYSNEQFF.

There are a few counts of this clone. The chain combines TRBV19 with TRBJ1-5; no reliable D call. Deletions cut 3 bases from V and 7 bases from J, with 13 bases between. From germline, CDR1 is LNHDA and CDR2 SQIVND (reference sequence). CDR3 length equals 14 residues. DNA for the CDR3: TGTGCCAGTAGTATGAGAGTTGGTATCCAGCCCCAGCATTTT. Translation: CASSMRVGIQPQHF.

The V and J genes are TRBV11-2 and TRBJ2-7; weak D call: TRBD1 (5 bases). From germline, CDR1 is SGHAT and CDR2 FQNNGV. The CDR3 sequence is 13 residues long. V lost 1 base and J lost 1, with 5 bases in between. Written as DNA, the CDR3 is TGTGCCAGCAGCTTAGCAGGGTCCTACGAGCAGTACTTC. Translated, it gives CASSLAGSYEQYF.

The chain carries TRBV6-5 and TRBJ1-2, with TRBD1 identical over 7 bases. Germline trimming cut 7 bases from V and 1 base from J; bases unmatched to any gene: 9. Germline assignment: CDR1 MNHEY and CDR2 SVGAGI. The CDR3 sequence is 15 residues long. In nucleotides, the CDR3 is TGTGCCAGCACTACCAGGGGGTCGGGTAACTATGGCTACACCTTC. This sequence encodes CASTTRGSGNYGYTF.

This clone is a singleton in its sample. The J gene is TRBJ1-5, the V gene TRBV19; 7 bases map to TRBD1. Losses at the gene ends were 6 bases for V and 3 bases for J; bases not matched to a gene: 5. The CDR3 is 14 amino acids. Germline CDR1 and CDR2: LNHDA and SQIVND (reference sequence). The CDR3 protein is CASRGDSLNQPQHF. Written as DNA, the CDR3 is TGTGCCAGTAGGGGGGACAGCCTCAATCAGCCCCAGCATTTT.